This entry concerns a single TCR beta chain. This clonotype occurred a few times. What this receptor recognizes is not known. Per-base qualities were not stored, and no clone one base away is much larger. For repertoire sequencing, TCR beta CDR3 regions were amplified from RNA transcripts. The first round was an RT-PCR using HTBI primers with the Qiagen OneStep RT-PCR kit, and this first round was followed by a second-round multiplex PCR, then size selection and purification. Sequencing of the libraries was carried out on an Illumina HiSeq2000 in paired-end mode with 100 bp reads. As for the original processing: SOAPnuke was used to process the reads, removing any read that contained adapters or uncalled bases, had a mean Phred below 15, or lacked an exact match to the constant primer or identifier. COPE v1.2.5 was used to merge the high-quality paired reads. Unique nucleotide sequences were defined as clonotypes and aligned to IMGT TRB V, D and J references using MiTCR v1.1. The analysis was limited to V-J combinations with a frequency above 0.0001, which together covered over 99% of the repertoires. A TCR clonal expansion and chaos score per V-J combination was defined as the ratio of F50 clonal expansion to chaos observed in the TCRdist matrix. Welch's t-statistics and random forest were used to reduce features to about 14 V-J combinations, which were fed into a naive Bayes classifier. The similarity between thyroid and blood repertoires was quantified using the Morisita-Horn index. TCRdb itself trimmed the public reads at Q25 with fastp, ran MiXCR and retained productive beta chains. Entries are consolidated by CDR3 protein sequence, retaining the most common genes and DNA. TCRdb's processing, not the authors', yielded these V and J calls. This sample lists almost 750,000 distinct CDR3 sequences; 40% were detected once. 44% of the sample is held by the ten biggest clonotypes.

The ophthalmopathy patients had moderately to severely active disease, with a Clinical Activity Score of 3 or higher, a NOSPECS grade of 4 or higher, and a disease duration of less than 3 months. Patients were excluded if they had other autoimmune diseases, uncontrolled infections, pregnancy or lactation. Clinical symptoms, serum thyroxine, TRAb, thyroid ultrasound and orbital computed tomography were used for diagnosis. Ficoll-Paque density gradient centrifugation was used to isolate PBMCs from around 10 ml of fresh peripheral blood. Total RNA was extracted using Trizol reagent, and RNA quality was checked on an Agilent 2100 Bioanalyzer. The data belong to a study of Graves' ophthalmopathy and Graves' hyperthyroidism (dated by TCRdb to the late 2010s). About the study as a whole: Peripheral blood was collected at initial diagnosis, prior to any treatment. The study used signatures of the TCR beta repertoire to tell Graves' ophthalmopathy apart from Graves' hyperthyroidism and to predict which patients would progress to ophthalmopathy. In total, some 130 blood samples were TCR-sequenced: approximately 40 ophthalmopathy, roughly 77 hyperthyroidism and some 17 hyperthyroidism-to-ophthalmopathy patients. Following sample collection, hyperthyroidism patients were given methimazole at a starting dose of 30 mg daily, and ophthalmopathy patients were given high-dose intravenous methylprednisolone. An independent validation cohort was composed of around 19 hyperthyroidism patients and 17 patients who later progressed from hyperthyroidism to ophthalmopathy. A discovery set of more than 90 patients (roughly 41 ophthalmopathy, 55 to 60 stable hyperthyroidism) was enrolled to explore V-J signatures distinguishing ophthalmopathy from hyperthyroidism. In over 5 hyperthyroidism patients, the T-cell repertoire of thyroid tissue was compared with the T-cell repertoire of blood. Study-level results and caveats: In validation, the model predicted ophthalmopathy progression with less than 71% sensitivity and approximately 78% specificity; 12 predicted patients were CT-confirmed with GO in a median of about 6.2 months. Sample size was not predetermined statistically, and investigators were not blinded to group allocation. Most expanded thyroid clonotypes with a frequency above 0.001 also appeared in blood, which suggests that blood repertoires may reflect the immune response in the thyroid. The 13-signature model separated ophthalmopathy from stable hyperthyroidism with 85% to 90% sensitivity and around 81% specificity in cross-validation, and 80%/75% in the test set.

The CDR3 runs 14 residues from the cysteine to the phenylalanine. Only CDR3 DNA is held: 42 bases, read in frame from base 1. V gives up 8 bases and J gives up 6 bases, and the segment between their germline ends measures 14 bases. Reading the germline V gene gives CDR1 MGHDK and CDR2 SYGVNS. Sequencing was done on a sample of peripheral blood. The TCR originated in an adult man with Graves' ophthalmopathy. The chain joins TRBV25-1 to TRBJ1-6, with the D gene too uncertain to name. The CDR3 reads as follows: CASPVGLGNSPLHF. Read as DNA, the sequence is TGTGCCAGCCCCGTAGGGTTGGGTAATTCACCCCTCCACTTT.